One and the same sample provided the 24 T cell receptor beta chains below, sequenced in a study of OX40 agonist ivuxolimab in advanced cancers. The table came from immunoSEQ multiplex PCR; TCRdb's copy has only in-frame clones and leaves some out. This table holds more than 65,000 clones, nearly 90% found once. The sequenced sample was CD4+ or CD8+ T cells sorted from blood, obtained in a trial of the OX40 agonist ivuxolimab. Receptors originate from an adult with an advanced solid tumor such as melanoma, head and neck, liver or kidney cancer.

The gene calls are TRBV7-6 and TRBJ2-5, with 7 bases matching TRBD1. CDR3 size: 14 residues. V shed 1 base and J 5 bases; nucleotides not matched to a gene: 4. CDR1 and CDR2 (germline): SGHVS, FNYEAQ. As DNA, the CDR3 is TGTGCCAGCAGCTTAGAGGGGGCAAGTGAGACCCAGTACTTC. As protein: CASSLEGASETQYF.

The chain employs TRBV4-3 and TRBJ2-7; no clear D. From germline, CDR1 is LGHNA and CDR2 YSLEER. The CDR3 runs to 16 residues. Trimming cost V 0 bases and J 2 bases, with 14 bases left between them. This CDR3 is CASSQDLRRRTYEQYF. The DNA of the CDR3 is TGCGCCAGCAGCCAAGATTTGAGGAGACGGACCTACGAGCAGTACTTC.

The rearrangement links TRBV4-3 to TRBJ2-3; tentative D call: TRBD1 (5 bases). V was cut by 0 bases and J by 6 bases, with 16 bases left in between. Germline lookup yields CDR1 LGHNA and CDR2 YSLEER. The CDR3 is 16 residues long. The DNA for the CDR3 is TGCGCCAGCAGCCAAGATGGTGGGGCTGTGCTTGATACGCAGTATTTT. Translating gives CASSQDGGAVLDTQYF.

The rearrangement uses TRBV27 and TRBJ1-5; D is undetermined. Germline V lookup: CDR1 MNHEY, CDR2 SMNVEV (reference sequence). V gave up 3 bases and J gave up 3 bases, with 12 bases separating them. The CDR3 runs 15 residues. The CDR3 region has the DNA TGTGCCAGCAGTTTCTCGAGCCCACTCAATCAGCCCCAGCATTTT. Residues: CASSFSSPLNQPQHF.

This chain uses TRBV7-9 with TRBJ2-2; TRBD1 agrees at 8 bases. Per germline, CDR1 SEHNR and CDR2 FQNEAQ (reference sequence). There are 14 residues in the CDR3. With V trimmed by 5 bases and J by 5 bases, 4 bases remained unmatched. The CDR3 protein is CASSQGAGTGELFF. Written as DNA, the CDR3 is TGTGCCAGCAGCCAGGGGGCGGGGACCGGGGAGCTGTTTTTT.

The gene calls are TRBV29-1 and TRBJ2-7; 7 bases match TRBD2. V shed 4 bases, J shed 4 bases, and the junction held 4 bases outside the gene matches. There are 12 residues in the CDR3. Germline-derived CDR1 and CDR2 are SQVTM and ANQGSEA. The CDR3 nucleotides read TGCAGCGTTGGCGGGGGACCTTACGAGCAGTACTTC. Protein product: CSVGGGPYEQYF.

V usage is TRBV5-4 and J usage is TRBJ2-1; D is unresolved. Germline V gene sequence: CDR1 SGHNT, CDR2 YYREEE (reference sequence). The CDR3 length is 13 residues. V lost 4 bases, J lost 12 bases, and 17 bases lay in between. CDR3 region: CASSGEPQATQFF. The CDR3 nucleotides read TGTGCCAGCAGCGGGGAACCCCAGGCCACGCAGTTCTTC.

J is TRBJ2-7 and V is TRBV4-1; either TRBD1 or TRBD2 may supply D (5 bases each). The V end lost 1 base, the J end lost 7 bases, and 17 bases lay between the germline ends. In germline, CDR1 is MGHRA, CDR2 YSYEKL. The CDR3 is made up of 15 amino acids. This CDR3 reads CASSQGGGAAEEQYF. CDR3 sequence (DNA): TGCGCCAGCAGCCAAGGTGGGGGAGCGGCGGAAGAGCAGTACTTC.

J is TRBJ2-2 and V is TRBV25-1, with TRBD2 identical over 7 bases. V dropped 5 bases and J dropped 7; count of bases not matched to a gene: 7. The CDR3 is 14 amino acids. Germline V gene sequence: CDR1 MGHDK, CDR2 SYGVNS. CDR3 nucleotide sequence: TGTGCCAGCAGTCGAGCGGGAAGTTTCGGGGAGCTGTTTTTT. This codes for CASSRAGSFGELFF.

The V and J genes are TRBV19 and TRBJ1-5, with no clear D. This CDR3 region has 13 residues. CDR1 and CDR2 from the germline V gene are LNHDA and SQIVND (reference sequence). Trimming stripped 7 bases from V and 6 bases from J, with 13 bases between. The CDR3 DNA is TGTGCCAGTACCTCGACCCGCGGTCAGCCCCAGCATTTT. This codes for CASTSTRGQPQHF.

In this sample, this clone turned up once. Here the CDR3 reads CASSLAGPGELFF. CDR3 DNA: TGTGCCAGCAGTTTAGCGGGACCCGGGGAGCTGTTTTTT. The V and J genes are TRBV28 and TRBJ2-2, with D maybe TRBD2 (6 bases). Per germline, CDR1 MDHEN and CDR2 SYDVKM. The CDR3 extends over 13 amino acids. Deletions cut 2 bases from V and 6 bases from J, with 7 bases between.

The V and J genes are TRBV9 and TRBJ2-3; D could derive from TRBD1 or TRBD2 (5 bases each). Germline V gene sequence: CDR1 SGDLS, CDR2 YYNGEE. This CDR3 has 15 residues. Trimming removed 4 bases at V and 0 bases at J, with 12 bases between. DNA of the CDR3: TGTGCCAGCAGCTCCCGGGACGGGAGCACAGATACGCAGTATTTT. This sequence encodes CASSSRDGSTDTQYF.

This chain joins TRBV6-1 and TRBJ2-7, with no clear D. Trimming shortened V by 0 bases and J by 4 bases, and 16 bases separated the two germline ends. Germline V lookup: CDR1 MNHNS, CDR2 SASEGT. The CDR3 is 16 amino acids. CDR3 protein: CASSEAKDVSGYEQYF. CDR3 nucleotides: TGTGCCAGCAGTGAAGCCAAAGACGTCTCCGGATACGAGCAGTACTTC.

This chain links TRBV4-1 with TRBJ1-1; 7 nucleotides match TRBD1. Per germline, CDR1 MGHRA and CDR2 YSYEKL. The CDR3 runs to 14 residues. V shed 3 bases, J shed 7 bases, and the junction held 8 bases outside the gene matches. CDR3 in DNA: TGCGCCAGCAGCCACCCTTTGCACAGGGGTGAAGCTTTCTTT. Its translation: CASSHPLHRGEAFF.

This clone was detected only once. This chain connects TRBV5-4 to TRBJ1-1; 9 positions agree with TRBD1. Per the germline V gene, CDR1 is SGHNT and CDR2 is YYREEE (reference sequence). CDR3 length: 15 residues. V dropped 0 bases and J dropped 4; count of bases not matched to a gene: 4. CDR3 bases: TGTGCCAGCAGCTTGGCCTTGGGACAGGGCACTGAAGCTTTCTTT. Translated: CASSLALGQGTEAFF.

The chain uses TRBV6-5 and TRBJ2-5, with D perhaps matching TRBD2 (6 bases). V was cut by 6 bases and J by 4 bases, with 18 bases left in between. Germline loops: CDR1 MNHEY, CDR2 SVGAGI. This CDR3 comprises 15 residues. CDR3 DNA sequence: TGTGCCAGCAGCCGCGGGACGCAAGGCCTAGAGACCCAGTACTTC. Protein sequence: CASSRGTQGLETQYF.

By share of the sample, this clone is medium-sized. The rearrangement links TRBV18 to TRBJ1-5; D is uncertain. CDR1 KGHSH and CDR2 LQKENI come from the germline V gene. V was trimmed by 3 bases and J by 0 bases, leaving 9 bases between them. The CDR3 is made up of 15 amino acids. In nucleotides, the CDR3 is TGTGCCAGCTCACCGGTGGGTACTAGCAATCAGCCCCAGCATTTT. Translation: CASSPVGTSNQPQHF.

The chain is built from TRBV5-1 and TRBJ2-7, with 9 bases identical to TRBD2. V dropped 0 bases and J dropped 4; count of bases not matched to a gene: 11. The CDR3 contains 17 residues. Germline loops: CDR1 SGHRS, CDR2 YFSETQ. CDR3 bases: TGCGCCAGCAGCTTGGGGACAGCTAGCGGGAACCGTTACGAGCAGTACTTC. It codes for CASSLGTASGNRYEQYF.

CDR3 sequence (DNA): TGTGCCAGCAGTTTGGTTGGGGAACCAAGGCGGTATGGCTACACCTTC. It specifies CASSLVGEPRRYGYTF. This sequence joins TRBV28 and TRBJ1-2; no firm D call. Trimming shortened V by 3 bases and J by 5 bases, and 19 bases separated the two germline ends. This CDR3 contains 16 residues. The germline CDR1 and CDR2 sequences are MDHEN and SYDVKM.

This sequence joins TRBV6-6 and TRBJ2-7; no clear D gene. This CDR3 is 12 amino acids long. Deletions cut 6 bases from V and 5 bases from J, with 11 bases between. The germline gives CDR1 MNHNY, CDR2 SVGAGI (reference sequence). DNA for the CDR3: TGTGCCAGCAGGACGAGGAACGACGAGCAGTACTTC. Translation: CASRTRNDEQYF.

V and J are TRBV28 and TRBJ2-7; D possibly corresponds to TRBD1 (7 bases). There are 12 residues in the CDR3. Deletions cut 10 bases from V and 2 bases from J, with 12 bases between. Germline V gene sequence: CDR1 MDHEN, CDR2 SYDVKM. The CDR3 DNA reads as TGTGCCATACAGGGGACTCCCTACGAGCAGTACTTC. This codes for CAIQGTPYEQYF.

The CDR3 sequence is CASSRQGHGNTIYF. CDR3 nucleotide sequence: TGTGCCAGCTCAAGACAGGGGCATGGAAACACCATATATTTT. V is TRBV18 and J is TRBJ1-3, with TRBD1 matching 8 bases. V shed 5 bases and J 3 bases; nucleotides not matched to a gene: 3. Germline V CDR1 and CDR2: KGHSH, LQKENI. The CDR3 sequence is 14 residues long.

V and J are TRBV5-5 and TRBJ2-3, with D tentatively TRBD2 (7 bases). The CDR3 covers 14 residues. Germline V gives CDR1 SGHKS, CDR2 YYEKEE (reference sequence). Trimming removed 4 bases at V and 4 bases at J, with 13 bases between. CDR3 bases: TGTGCCAGCAGCCGGGGGGCTGGCCCAGATACGCAGTATTTT. As protein: CASSRGAGPDTQYF.

This chain links TRBV19 with TRBJ2-2, with D possibly TRBD2 on 5 matching bases. CDR1 and CDR2 (germline): LNHDA, SQIVND (reference sequence). The CDR3 sequence is 16 residues long. Trimming took 5 bases from V and 1 from J, leaving 14 bases between them. The CDR3 DNA reads TGTGCCAGTAGTTCCCCCCCGGGGAGGAACACCGGGGAGCTGTTTTTT. This codes for CASSSPPGRNTGELFF.